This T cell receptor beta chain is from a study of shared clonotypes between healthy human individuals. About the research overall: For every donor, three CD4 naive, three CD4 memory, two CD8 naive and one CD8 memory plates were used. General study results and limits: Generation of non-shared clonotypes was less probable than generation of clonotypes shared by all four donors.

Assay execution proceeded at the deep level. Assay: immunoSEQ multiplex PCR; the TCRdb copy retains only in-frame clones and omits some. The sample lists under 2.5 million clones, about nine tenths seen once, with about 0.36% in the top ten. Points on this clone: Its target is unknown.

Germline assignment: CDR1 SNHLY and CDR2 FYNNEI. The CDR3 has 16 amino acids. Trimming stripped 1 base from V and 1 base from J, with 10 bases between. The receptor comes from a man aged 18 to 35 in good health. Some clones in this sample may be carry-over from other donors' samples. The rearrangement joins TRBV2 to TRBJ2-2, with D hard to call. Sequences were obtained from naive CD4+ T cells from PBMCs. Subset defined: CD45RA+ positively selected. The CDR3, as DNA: TGTGCCAGCAGTGAAGTCGCCGCCCAGAACACCGGGGAGCTGTTTTTT. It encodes CASSEVAAQNTGELFF.